One and the same sample provided the 9 T cell receptor beta chains below, sequenced in a study of T-cell reconstitution after alpha-beta-depleted transplantation in children. TCRbeta library construction was performed incorporating unique molecular identifiers. Each CDR3 protein gets one entry after TCRdb re-called the PCR reads with MiXCR. The sample has 780,000 or so distinct CDR3 sequences, roughly 16% seen once. The material sequenced was PBMCs, mostly from graft donor cells, taken 360 days after TCRalphabeta/CD19-depleted stem cell transplant. These receptors were taken from a male patient under 18 who had a stem cell transplant for acute lymphoblastic leukemia, so the T cells may come from the graft donor.

There are a few counts of this clonotype. The J gene is TRBJ1-5, the V gene TRBV10-2, with D possibly matching TRBD1 (5 bases). From germline, CDR1 is WSHSY and CDR2 SAAADI. Trimming took 8 bases from V and 5 from J, leaving 19 bases between them. The CDR3 has 15 residues. The CDR3 reads CASGGNRDRDQPQHF. CDR3 DNA: TGCGCCAGCGGGGGGAACCGGGACCGTGATCAGCCCCAGCATTTT.

This chain joins TRBV11-2 and TRBJ2-3; no firm D call. This CDR3 has 13 amino acids. Germline V CDR1 and CDR2: SGHAT, FQNNGV. Trimming shortened V by 6 bases and J by 1 base, and 8 bases separated the two germline ends. CDR3 DNA sequence: TGTGCCAGCAGAACCCCAGGCACAGATACGCAGTATTTT. Translating it yields CASRTPGTDTQYF.

This chain joins TRBV5-1 and TRBJ1-2, with D possibly being TRBD1 (6 bases). The CDR3 runs to 13 residues. The germline gives CDR1 SGHRS, CDR2 YFSETQ. V dropped 4 bases and J dropped 8 bases, with 15 bases sitting between them. CDR3 amino acids: CASSKQTGTGYTF. The CDR3 DNA sequence: TGCGCCAGCAGCAAGCAGACAGGCACCGGCTACACCTTC.

This clonotype appeared a few times. The rearrangement joins TRBV4-1 to TRBJ2-1; TRBD2 aligns across 14 bases. Unmatched junction bases numbered 12, after V lost 1 base and J lost 4 bases. This CDR3 comprises 20 residues. Germline lookup yields CDR1 MGHRA and CDR2 YSYEKL. CDR3: CASSQGTFLTSGRGYNEQFF. Written as DNA, the CDR3 is TGCGCCAGCAGCCAAGGGACTTTTCTGACTAGCGGGAGGGGTTACAATGAGCAGTTCTTC.

This sequence joins TRBV15 and TRBJ1-5, with no clear D. CDR3 length: 15 residues. The V gene's germline CDR1 is LNHNV and CDR2 YYDKDF (reference sequence). Trimming removed 0 bases at V and 6 bases at J, with 12 bases between. As DNA, the CDR3 is TGTGCCACCAGCAGAGATGTGTTGGCTAGTCAGCCCCAGCATTTT. Its protein is CATSRDVLASQPQHF.

The rearrangement uses TRBV28 and TRBJ1-1; D gene ambiguous. V was pared by 6 bases and J by 0 bases, with 8 bases between. The CDR3 loop spans 13 amino acids. Germline values: CDR1 MDHEN, CDR2 SYDVKM. CDR3 in DNA: TGTGCCAGCAGCCGACTCATGAACACTGAAGCTTTCTTT. This translates into CASSRLMNTEAFF. The whole variable domain, filled in from reference TRBV28 and TRBJ1-1, reads DVKVTQSSRYLVKRTGEKVFLECVQDMDHENMFWYRQDPGLGLRLIYFSYDVKMKEKGDIPEGYSVSREKKERFSLILESASTNQTSMYLCASSRLMNTEAFFGQGTRLTVV.

This clonotype was detected ten times or more. The CDR3 sequence: CSVVGQGSSYEQYF. The CDR3 nucleotides read TGCAGCGTTGTCGGACAGGGGAGCTCCTACGAGCAGTACTTC. The chain employs TRBV29-1 and TRBJ2-7, with TRBD1 matching over 9 bases. The CDR3 is made up of 14 amino acids. V shed 4 bases, J shed 0 bases, and the junction held 4 bases outside the gene matches. CDR1 is SQVTM and CDR2 is ANQGSEA in the germline V gene.

This clonotype was observed a few times. V and J are TRBV25-1 and TRBJ1-1; possibly TRBD1 for D (5 bases). The V and J ends lost 5 bases and 1 base respectively, with 8 bases between them. CDR1 is MGHDK and CDR2 is SYGVNS in the germline V gene. CDR3 size: 13 residues. The CDR3 nucleotides are TGTGCCAGCAGTATGGGGCCGAACACTGAAGCTTTCTTT. Its protein product is CASSMGPNTEAFF.

This chain links TRBV5-1 with TRBJ1-3; 7 bases are shared with TRBD1. V dropped 4 bases and J dropped 4; count of bases not matched to a gene: 11. The CDR3 totals 16 residues. CDR1 SGHRS and CDR2 YFSETQ come from the germline V gene. The CDR3 sequence is CASSDTGTVSGNTIYF. Written as DNA, the CDR3 is TGCGCCAGCAGCGATACTGGGACAGTTTCCGGAAACACCATATATTTT. Complete variable domain (other parts from reference TRBV5-1 and TRBJ1-3): KAGVTQTPRYLIKTRGQQVTLSCSPISGHRSVSWYQQTPGQGLQFLFEYFSETQRNKGNFPGRFSGRQFSNSRSEMNVSTLELGDSALYLCASSDTGTVSGNTIYFGEGSWLTVV.